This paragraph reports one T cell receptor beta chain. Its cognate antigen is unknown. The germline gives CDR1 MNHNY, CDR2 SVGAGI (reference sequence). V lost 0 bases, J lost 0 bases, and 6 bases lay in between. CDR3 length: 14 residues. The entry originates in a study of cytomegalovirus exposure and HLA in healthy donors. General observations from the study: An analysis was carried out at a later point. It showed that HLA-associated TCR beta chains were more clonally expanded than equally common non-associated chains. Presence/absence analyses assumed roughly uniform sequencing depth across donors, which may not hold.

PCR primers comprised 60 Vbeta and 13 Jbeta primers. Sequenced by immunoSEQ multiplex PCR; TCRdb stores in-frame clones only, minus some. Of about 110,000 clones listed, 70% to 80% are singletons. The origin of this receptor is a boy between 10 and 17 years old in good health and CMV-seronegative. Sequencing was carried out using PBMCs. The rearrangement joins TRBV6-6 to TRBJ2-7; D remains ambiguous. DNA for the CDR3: TGTGCCAGCAGTTACTCTCAGGTCTCCTACGAGCAGTACTTC. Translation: CASSYSQVSYEQYF.